One and the same sample provided the 13 T cell receptor beta chains below, sequenced in a study of T cell responses to AZD1222 COVID-19 vaccine. The assay was immunoSEQ multiplex PCR, and TCRdb's table has in-frame clones only and misses some. The sample carries tens of thousands of clones, 85% to 90% recorded once. Here the sequenced sample was peripheral blood, taken on day 0 of MenACWY control vaccination. Receptor source: an adult in good health.

The chain employs TRBV6-5 and TRBJ1-2; D is unresolved. The length of the CDR3 is 15 residues. V lost 6 bases, J lost 0 bases, and 14 bases lay in between. CDR1 MNHEY and CDR2 SVGAGI come from the germline V gene. Here the CDR3 reads CASRRSGEANYGYTF. The CDR3 region has the DNA TGTGCCAGCAGGAGGAGTGGAGAAGCTAACTATGGCTACACCTTC.

The rearrangement joins TRBV7-2 to TRBJ2-1; no firm D call. The V and J ends lost 1 base and 7 bases respectively, with 17 bases between them. Germline CDR1 reads SGHTA; CDR2 reads FQGNSA. The CDR3 has 16 residues. The CDR3 DNA reads TGTGCCAGCAGCTTAGGCCCGGGCGTCGTGATAAATGAGCAGTTCTTC. Encoded protein: CASSLGPGVVINEQFF. The full variable domain, its missing parts supplied by reference TRBV7-2 and TRBJ2-1, is GAGVSQSPSNKVTEKGKDVELRCDPISGHTALYWYRQSLGQGLEFLIYFQGNSAPDKSGLPSDRFSAERTGGSVSTLTIQRTQQEDSAVYLCASSLGPGVVINEQFFGPGTRLTVL.

With respect to this clone: It is unclear where the CDR3 begins or ends on the DNA, so no DNA is shown, and the CDR3 is as TCRdb lists it. This chain joins TRBV28 and TRBJ1-2; the table's D call TRBD1 went unverified against the DNA. From germline, CDR1 is MDHEN and CDR2 SYDVKM. The length of the CDR3 is 13 amino acids, counting both ends. CDR3 sequence: CASSLVGQGTFGF.

CDR3 loop: CASSKVSSGNTIYF. CDR3 sequence (DNA): TGTGCCAGTAGTAAGGTCAGCTCTGGAAACACCATATATTTT. The chain is built from TRBV19 and TRBJ1-3, with no clear D. The CDR3 loop spans 14 amino acids. Germline V lookup: CDR1 LNHDA, CDR2 SQIVND (reference sequence). V was clipped by 4 bases and J by 0 bases, with 7 bases between them.

The chain combines TRBV28 with TRBJ2-5; D is uncertain. This CDR3 is built from 16 residues. Between the trimmed V and J ends, which lost 4 bases and 5 bases, there was a span of 20 bases. Per the germline V gene, CDR1 is MDHEN and CDR2 is SYDVKM. The CDR3 coding sequence is TGTGCCAGCAGTTCCCCTTTTCAGAACGTAGGGGAGACCCAGTACTTC. It codes for CASSSPFQNVGETQYF.

This clone was seen a few times. The chain couples TRBV6-9 to TRBJ1-4, with a possible D match to TRBD1 (5 bases). This CDR3 region has 15 residues. The germline V and J ends were trimmed by 0 bases and 8 bases, with 13 bases remaining between them. CDR1 and CDR2 from the germline V gene are MNHGY and SVAAGI. This CDR3 reads CASSYSGTTGEKLFF. The CDR3 nucleotides are TGTGCCAGCAGTTATTCCGGGACTACGGGCGAAAAACTGTTTTTT.

The chain recombines TRBV6-5 with TRBJ2-7; 8 bases are shared with TRBD1. In germline, CDR1 is MNHEY, CDR2 SVGAGI. V shed 6 bases, J shed 13 bases, and the junction held 8 bases outside the gene matches. This CDR3 contains 11 residues. DNA for the CDR3: TGTGCCAGCAGCCCAACGGACAGGGATTACTTC. Its translation is CASSPTDRDYF.

V gene TRBV7-2 combines with J gene TRBJ1-5; no firm D call. Germline CDR1 and CDR2: SGHTA and FQGNSA. The length of the CDR3 is 16 residues. Deletions cut 0 bases from V and 9 bases from J, with 18 bases between. The CDR3 here is CASSLARVGRSGPQHF. In nucleotides, the CDR3 is TGTGCCAGCAGCTTAGCGCGCGTAGGGCGCTCAGGGCCCCAGCATTTT. The whole variable domain, remainder taken from reference TRBV7-2 and TRBJ1-5, is GAGVSQSPSNKVTEKGKDVELRCDPISGHTALYWYRQSLGQGLEFLIYFQGNSAPDKSGLPSDRFSAERTGGSVSTLTIQRTQQEDSAVYLCASSLARVGRSGPQHFGDGTRLSIL.

V gene TRBV4-1 combines with J gene TRBJ2-5; TRBD1 agrees at 9 bases. This CDR3 spans 15 amino acids. V lost 4 bases and J lost 3; bases outside the gene matches: 6. Germline CDR1 MGHRA, CDR2 YSYEKL. CDR3 bases: TGCGCCAGCAGCCCGCCGGGACAGGGCGAAGAGACCCAGTACTTC. Residues: CASSPPGQGEETQYF.

This chain links TRBV5-4 with TRBJ2-2, with 8 bases lining up with TRBD1. The V and J ends lost 4 bases and 1 base, in that order; junction bases with no gene match: 3. There are 15 residues in the CDR3. Germline V gene sequence: CDR1 SGHNT, CDR2 YYREEE (reference sequence). CDR3 sequence (DNA): TGTGCCAGCAGCCCCGGGACAGGGAACACCGGGGAGCTGTTTTTT. This encodes CASSPGTGNTGELFF.

The gene calls are TRBV7-2 and TRBJ2-3; TRBD2 matches 7 bases. Germline lookup yields CDR1 SGHTA and CDR2 FQGNSA. CDR3 size: 15 residues. Germline trimming cut 5 bases from V and 1 base from J; bases unmatched to any gene: 6. DNA of the CDR3: TGTGCCAGCAGCATTTATCGGGGGGGCACAGATACGCAGTATTTT. This codes for CASSIYRGGTDTQYF.

This clone has just a few counts. V is TRBV4-1 and J is TRBJ1-2; 8 positions match TRBD1. Germline V CDR1 and CDR2: MGHRA, YSYEKL. Trimming at V came to 1 base and at J to 5 bases, leaving 3 bases not matched to a gene. The CDR3 is 14 amino acids. In nucleotides, the CDR3 is TGCGCCAGCAGCCAAGCAGGGGGCGCATATGGCTACACCTTC. This sequence encodes CASSQAGGAYGYTF.

This clone is medium-sized (0.01 to 0.1%). This sample also contains other DNA sequences that code for the same CDR3. V gene TRBV9 combines with J gene TRBJ2-5, with a tentative D call TRBD1 (6 bases). The germline V gene encodes CDR1 SGDLS and CDR2 YYNGEE. Trimming took off 2 bases at V and 5 bases at J, with 10 bases between the two ends. This CDR3 has 13 residues. CDR3 sequence: CASSVSRGETQYF. The CDR3 DNA follows: TGTGCCAGCAGCGTTTCTAGGGGGGAGACCCAGTACTTC.